The clone carrying this T cell receptor (beta chain) was recorded a few times. The sample comes from a study of blood T cell repertoires in COVID-19. In germline, CDR1 is MNHEY, CDR2 SVGAGI. The CDR3 is 13 amino acids. Trimming took off 7 bases at V and 3 bases at J, with 10 bases between the two ends. Sequenced by immunoSEQ multiplex PCR; TCRdb stores in-frame clones only, minus some. The profile covers about 190,000 clones, with 70% to 90% appearing a single time and under 7.5% taken by the ten largest. The source material was peripheral blood. The TCR originated in an elderly man with COVID-19, enrolled during active disease. V and J are TRBV6-5 and TRBJ1-5; D possibly corresponds to TRBD1 (5 bases). As DNA, the CDR3 is TGTGCCAGCATTTTCAGGGCCAATCAGCCCCAGCATTTT. Its translation: CASIFRANQPQHF.